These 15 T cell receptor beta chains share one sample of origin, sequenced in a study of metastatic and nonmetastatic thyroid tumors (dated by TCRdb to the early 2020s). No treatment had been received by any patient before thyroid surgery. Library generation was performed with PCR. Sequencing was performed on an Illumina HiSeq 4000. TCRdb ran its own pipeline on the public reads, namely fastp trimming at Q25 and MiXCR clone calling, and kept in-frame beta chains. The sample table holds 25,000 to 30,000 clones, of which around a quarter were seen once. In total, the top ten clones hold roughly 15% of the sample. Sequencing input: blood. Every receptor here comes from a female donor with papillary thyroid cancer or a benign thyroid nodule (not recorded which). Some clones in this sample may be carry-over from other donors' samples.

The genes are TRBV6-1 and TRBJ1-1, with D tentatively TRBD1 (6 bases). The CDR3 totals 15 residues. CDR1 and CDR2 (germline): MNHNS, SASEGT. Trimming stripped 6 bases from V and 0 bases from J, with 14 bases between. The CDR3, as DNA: TGTGCCAGCAGGCGACAGGAAGTTATGAACACTGAAGCTTTCTTT. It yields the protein CASRRQEVMNTEAFF.

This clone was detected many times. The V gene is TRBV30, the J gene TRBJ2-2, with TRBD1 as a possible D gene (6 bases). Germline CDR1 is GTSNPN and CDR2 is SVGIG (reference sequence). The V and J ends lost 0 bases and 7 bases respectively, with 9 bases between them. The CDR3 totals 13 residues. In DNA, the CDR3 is TGTGCCTGGAGTGTGGGGACAATCGGGGAGCTGTTTTTT. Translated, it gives CAWSVGTIGELFF.

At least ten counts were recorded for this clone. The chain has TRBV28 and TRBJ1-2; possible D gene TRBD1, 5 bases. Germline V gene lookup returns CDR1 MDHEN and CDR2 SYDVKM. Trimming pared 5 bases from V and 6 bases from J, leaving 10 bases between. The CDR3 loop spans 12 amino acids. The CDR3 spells CASSPGRDGYTF. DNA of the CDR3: TGTGCCAGCAGTCCAGGCAGGGATGGCTACACCTTC.

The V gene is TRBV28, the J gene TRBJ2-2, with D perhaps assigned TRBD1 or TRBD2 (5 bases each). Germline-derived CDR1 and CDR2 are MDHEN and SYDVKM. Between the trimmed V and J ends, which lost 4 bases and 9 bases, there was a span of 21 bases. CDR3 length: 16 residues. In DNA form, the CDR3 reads TGTGCCAGCAGTTCCGGGACGCCGGGGATGGGCCGGGAGCTGTTTTTT. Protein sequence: CASSSGTPGMGRELFF.

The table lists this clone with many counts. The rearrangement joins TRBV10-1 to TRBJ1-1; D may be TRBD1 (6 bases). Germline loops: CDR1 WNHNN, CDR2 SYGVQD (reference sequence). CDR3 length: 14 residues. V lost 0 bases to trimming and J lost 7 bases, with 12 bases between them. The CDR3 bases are TGCGCCAGCAGTGAGTCGGGGAAAGGGGGTGAAGCTTTCTTT. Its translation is CASSESGKGGEAFF.

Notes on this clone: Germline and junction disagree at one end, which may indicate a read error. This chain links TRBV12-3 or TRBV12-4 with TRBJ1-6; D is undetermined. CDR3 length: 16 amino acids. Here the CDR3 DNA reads TGTGCCAGCAGTTTACGTACATCTACCCGTAATTCACCCCTCCACTTC. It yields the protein CASSLRTSTRNSPLHF.

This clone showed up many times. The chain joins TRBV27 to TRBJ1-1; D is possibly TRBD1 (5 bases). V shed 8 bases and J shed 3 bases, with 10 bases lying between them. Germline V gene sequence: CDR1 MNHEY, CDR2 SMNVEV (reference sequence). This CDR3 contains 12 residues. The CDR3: CASGHRDTEAFF. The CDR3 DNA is TGTGCCAGCGGACACCGGGACACTGAAGCTTTCTTT.

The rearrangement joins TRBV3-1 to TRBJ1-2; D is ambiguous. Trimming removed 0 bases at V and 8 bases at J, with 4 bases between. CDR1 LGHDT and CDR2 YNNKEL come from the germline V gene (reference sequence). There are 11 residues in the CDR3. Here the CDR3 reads CASSQDGGYTF. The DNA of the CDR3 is TGTGCCAGCAGCCAAGACGGCGGCTACACCTTC.

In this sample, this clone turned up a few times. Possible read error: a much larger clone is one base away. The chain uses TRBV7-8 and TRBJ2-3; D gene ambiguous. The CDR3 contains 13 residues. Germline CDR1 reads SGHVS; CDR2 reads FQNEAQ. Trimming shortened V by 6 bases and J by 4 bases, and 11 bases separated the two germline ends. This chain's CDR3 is CASSQVSSDTQYF. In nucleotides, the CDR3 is TGTGCCAGCAGTCAGGTGTCTTCAGATACGCAGTATTTT.

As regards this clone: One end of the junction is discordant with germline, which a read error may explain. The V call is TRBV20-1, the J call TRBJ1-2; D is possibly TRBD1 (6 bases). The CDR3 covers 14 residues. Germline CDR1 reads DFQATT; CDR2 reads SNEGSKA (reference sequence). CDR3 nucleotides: TGCAGTGCTAGGGGGGCAGGGCCGTCAAGTGGCTACAAATTC. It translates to CSARGAGPSSGYKF.

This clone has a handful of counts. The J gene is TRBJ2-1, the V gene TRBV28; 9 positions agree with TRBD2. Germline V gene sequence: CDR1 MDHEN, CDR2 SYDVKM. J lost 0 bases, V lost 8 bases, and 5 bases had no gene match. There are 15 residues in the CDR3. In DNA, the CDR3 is TGTGCCAGCTCTAGCGGGGACCGCTCCTACAATGAGCAGTTCTTC. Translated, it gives CASSSGDRSYNEQFF.

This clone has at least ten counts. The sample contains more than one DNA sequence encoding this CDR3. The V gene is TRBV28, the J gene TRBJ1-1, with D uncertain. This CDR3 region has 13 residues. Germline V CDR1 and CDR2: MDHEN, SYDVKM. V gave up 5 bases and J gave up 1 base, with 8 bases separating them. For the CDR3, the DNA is TGTGCCAGCAGTCCCACAGCGAACACTGAAGCTTTCTTT. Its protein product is CASSPTANTEAFF.

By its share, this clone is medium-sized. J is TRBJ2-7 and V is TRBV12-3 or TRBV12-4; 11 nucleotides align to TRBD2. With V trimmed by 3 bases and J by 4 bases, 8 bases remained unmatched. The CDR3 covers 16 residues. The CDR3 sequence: CASSFSSGRAEYEQYF. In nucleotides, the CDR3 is TGTGCCAGCAGTTTTAGTAGCGGGAGGGCCGAATACGAGCAGTACTTC.

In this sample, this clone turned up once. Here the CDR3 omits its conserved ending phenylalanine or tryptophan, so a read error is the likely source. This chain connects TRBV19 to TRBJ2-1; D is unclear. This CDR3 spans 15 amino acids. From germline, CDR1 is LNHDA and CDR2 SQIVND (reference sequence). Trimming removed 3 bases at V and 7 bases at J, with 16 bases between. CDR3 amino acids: CASSIGDYVQNEQFS. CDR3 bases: TGTGCCAGTAGTATTGGGGATTACGTCCAAAATGAGCAGTTCTCC.

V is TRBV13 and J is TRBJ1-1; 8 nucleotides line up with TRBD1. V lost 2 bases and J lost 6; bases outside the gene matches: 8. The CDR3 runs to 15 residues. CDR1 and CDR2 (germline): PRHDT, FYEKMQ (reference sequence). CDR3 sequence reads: CASSLNPGQGPEAFF. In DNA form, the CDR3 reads TGTGCCAGCAGCTTAAACCCCGGACAGGGTCCTGAAGCTTTCTTT.